This T cell receptor beta chain originates from a study of early T cells in non-severe SARS-CoV-2 infection. In germline, CDR1 is MDHEN, CDR2 SYDVKM. The V gene end was trimmed by 5 bases and the J gene end by 8 bases; junction bases not matched to a gene: 3. This CDR3 region has 13 residues. Individual cDNA molecules received unique molecular identifiers during library preparation. TCRdb analysed the 5' RACE reads with MiXCR anew, one entry per CDR3 protein. The table lists about 48,000 distinct CDR3 sequences, 5% to 5.5% of them singletons, with about 5.4% in the top ten. A few counts support this clonotype.

Specimen: whole blood, collected at baseline. The chain joins TRBV28 to TRBJ2-2, with 9 bases that match TRBD2. This sequence was found in an adult who was a healthcare worker with PCR-confirmed SARS-CoV-2 infection or an uninfected control (not recorded which). The CDR3 spells CASSASGIGELFF. The DNA for the CDR3 is TGTGCCAGCAGTGCTAGCGGGATAGGGGAGCTGTTTTTT. The full variable domain, rest sourced from reference TRBV28 and TRBJ2-2, is DVKVTQSSRYLVKRTGEKVFLECVQDMDHENMFWYRQDPGLGLRLIYFSYDVKMKEKGDIPEGYSVSREKKERFSLILESASTNQTSMYLCASSASGIGELFFGEGSRLTVL.